What follows are 14 T cell receptor beta chains derived from one specimen sequenced in a study of T cell responses to AZD1222 COVID-19 vaccine. The assay was immunoSEQ multiplex PCR, and TCRdb's table has in-frame clones only and misses some. The table has some 130,000 clones, nearly 95% seen once. This specimen was peripheral blood, taken on day 0 of AZD1222 vaccination. The receptors were sampled from an adult in good health.

The rearrangement joins TRBV11-2 to TRBJ1-2; D is unclear. Germline V gene sequence: CDR1 SGHAT, CDR2 FQNNGV. Between the trimmed V and J ends, which lost 0 bases and 2 bases, there was a span of 7 bases. CDR3 length: 14 residues. The CDR3 protein is CASSLEYGNYGYTF. The CDR3 coding sequence is TGTGCCAGCAGCTTAGAGTACGGAAACTATGGCTACACCTTC.

This clone was counted once. The chain joins TRBV12-5 to TRBJ1-2; D is undetermined. The CDR3 extends over 14 amino acids. CDR1 and CDR2 (germline): LGHNT, FRNRAP. Between the trimmed V and J ends, which lost 2 bases and 2 bases, there was a span of 9 bases. The CDR3, as DNA: TGTGCTAGTGGTTTGACACCCGAGAACTATGGCTACACCTTC. It specifies CASGLTPENYGYTF.

This chain connects TRBV11-2 to TRBJ2-5; D call uncertain. This CDR3 is 12 amino acids long. Trimming took 0 bases from V and 7 from J, leaving 6 bases between them. Germline CDR1 SGHAT, CDR2 FQNNGV. This chain's CDR3 is CASSLDRGTQYF. The CDR3 DNA reads TGTGCCAGCAGCTTAGATCGTGGGACCCAGTACTTC.

The CDR3 here is CASSLGQDNEQFF. CDR3 DNA sequence: TGTGCCAGCAGCTTGGGACAGGACAATGAGCAGTTCTTC. The chain combines TRBV5-4 with TRBJ2-1; TRBD1 might be the D (6 bases). CDR1 is SGHNT and CDR2 is YYREEE in the germline V gene (reference sequence). With 0 bases removed from V and 5 bases from J, the gap between germline ends came to 6 bases. The CDR3 consists of 13 residues.

The V call is TRBV6-1, the J call TRBJ1-6; 7 bases map to TRBD1. The V segment lost 2 bases and the J segment 8 bases; nucleotides outside the gene matches: 3. Per the germline V gene, CDR1 is MNHNS and CDR2 is SASEGT. This CDR3 is built from 14 residues. CDR3 nucleotides: TGTGCCAGCAGTGAAACAGGGGAGTATTCACCCCTCCACTTT. Amino acids: CASSETGEYSPLHF.

The chain employs TRBV12-5 and TRBJ2-1; 7 bases map to TRBD1. The CDR3 is made up of 16 amino acids. CDR1 and CDR2 from the germline V gene are LGHNT and FRNRAP. J gave up 0 bases and V 6 bases, and 8 bases lay outside the gene matches. CDR3 sequence reads: CASGPARGSSYNEQFF. CDR3 bases: TGTGCTAGTGGACCCGCCAGGGGGAGCTCCTACAATGAGCAGTTCTTC.

The CDR3 sequence: CASRVRIGQSYTEAFF. Written as DNA, the CDR3 is TGTGCCAGCCGGGTTAGGATTGGACAGAGTTACACTGAAGCTTTCTTT. This chain joins TRBV27 and TRBJ1-1; D possibly corresponds to TRBD1 (6 bases). V was pared by 8 bases and J by 3 bases, with 22 bases between. The CDR3 contains 16 residues. The germline CDR1 and CDR2 sequences are MNHEY and SMNVEV (reference sequence).

DNA of the CDR3: TGTGCCTGGAGTATAGTTAGCAAGTTCTCGAGCTATGGCTACACCTTC. Translation: CAWSIVSKFSSYGYTF. J is TRBJ1-2 and V is TRBV30; D not resolved. The CDR3 covers 16 residues. V lost 2 bases and J lost 4, with 20 bases in between. From germline, CDR1 is GTSNPN and CDR2 SVGIG (reference sequence).

The genes are TRBV3-1 (or the pseudogene TRBV3-2) and TRBJ1-1; possibly TRBD1 for D (6 bases). The CDR3 is made up of 13 amino acids. Germline loops: CDR1 LGHDT, CDR2 YNNKEL (reference sequence). V dropped 5 bases and J dropped 10 bases, with 17 bases sitting between them. CDR3 region: CASSSPGFRGAFF. In DNA form, the CDR3 reads TGTGCCAGCAGCTCACCCGGCTTCAGGGGAGCTTTCTTT.

This chain links TRBV11-2 with TRBJ2-5, with D tentatively TRBD1 (6 bases). This CDR3 contains 13 residues. CDR1 and CDR2 (germline): SGHAT, FQNNGV. V shed 6 bases and J shed 2 bases, with 10 bases lying between them. The CDR3 DNA reads as TGTGCCAGCAGGGGGGCGGAGCAAGAGACCCAGTACTTC. It is translated as CASRGAEQETQYF.

The V call is TRBV27, the J call TRBJ2-3; D might be TRBD1 (6 bases). The germline CDR1 and CDR2 sequences are MNHEY and SMNVEV (reference sequence). This CDR3 spans 12 amino acids. With 5 bases removed from V and 5 bases from J, the gap between germline ends came to 8 bases. The CDR3 loop reads CASSQQGDTQYF. The CDR3 DNA sequence: TGTGCCAGCAGTCAACAGGGAGATACGCAGTATTTT.

The chain employs TRBV2 and TRBJ1-2; perhaps TRBD1 as D (6 bases). Germline V gene data show CDR1 as SNHLY and CDR2 as FYNNEI. The CDR3 runs 13 residues. V shed 3 bases and J shed 6 bases, with 11 bases lying between them. The CDR3 sequence is CASSDPRGHGYTF. The CDR3 DNA sequence: TGTGCCAGCAGTGATCCCAGGGGTCATGGCTACACCTTC.

This sequence joins TRBV13 and TRBJ2-7, with D unresolved. The V and J ends lost 3 bases and 1 base respectively, with 7 bases between them. The length of the CDR3 is 13 residues. Germline V CDR1 and CDR2: PRHDT, FYEKMQ (reference sequence). In nucleotides, the CDR3 is TGTGCCAGCAGCTTGAAGGGATCCTACGAGCAGTACTTC. Translated, it gives CASSLKGSYEQYF.

The genes are TRBV3-1 (or the pseudogene TRBV3-2) and TRBJ1-4; a possible D gene is TRBD1 (5 bases). V was trimmed by 1 base and J by 0 bases, leaving 18 bases between them. The CDR3 loop spans 19 amino acids. Germline V gene data show CDR1 as LGHDT and CDR2 as YNNKEL (reference sequence). In DNA, the CDR3 is TGTGCCAGCAGCCAAGGCTTTGGGAGGGGAACGGCAACTAATGAAAAACTGTTTTTT. It yields the protein CASSQGFGRGTATNEKLFF.